This T cell receptor (beta chain) was captured by sequencing in a study of CD8+CD57+ T cells in acquired aplastic anemia. Note on this clonotype: Its antigen is currently unknown.

Study results and limitations: The number of CD8+ CDR3 sequences shared by patients and controls was fewer than 35.

Profiling of TCR beta VDJ combinations and CDR3 sequences used genomic DNA as template. One entry per CDR3 protein results from TCRdb running MiXCR on the reads. Here the sample spans around 250,000 distinct CDR3 sequences, 45% to 70% being singletons. The receptor was derived from a human donor with severe aplastic anemia or a healthy control (not recorded which). The sequenced sample was sorted CD4+, CD8+, or CD8+CD57+ T cells (not recorded which) from PBMCs.

The CDR3 protein is CAISAPGLAGNEQFF. In DNA, the CDR3 is TGTGCCATCAGTGCCCCGGGACTAGCGGGCAATGAGCAGTTCTTC. The chain is built from TRBV10-3 and TRBJ2-1; 12 bases agree with TRBD2. This CDR3 is built from 15 residues. The V segment lost 4 bases and the J segment 6 bases; nucleotides outside the gene matches: 4. CDR1 and CDR2 (germline): ENHRY, SYGVKD.